These T cell receptor beta chains were read from a single sample in a study of beta chain features in type 1 diabetes. Data came from immunoSEQ multiplex PCR; TCRdb stores just in-frame clones and leaves some out. The sample includes 430,000 or so clones, approximately 10% seen only once; the top ten take about 0.045%. The material sequenced was naive CD4+ T cells from blood. The receptor set was obtained from a woman younger than 35 in good health. Both conserved end residues are part of each CDR3. The D gene is left open where the match is weak. Where a row states a size, it is once, few, many or the class of an expanded clone; other rows omit it.

V gene: TRBV27; J gene: TRBJ1-1; clone size: NA; D gene: TRBD1; CDR3 protein: CASSGRGTEAFF; CDR3 DNA: TGTGCCAGCAGCGGCAGGGGGACTGAAGCTTTCTTT
V gene: TRBV7-6; J gene: TRBJ1-4; clone size: few; D gene: NA; CDR3 protein: CASSAGTLRIEKLFF; CDR3 DNA: TGTGCCAGCAGCGCCGGGACCCTTAGAATTGAAAAACTGTTTTTT
V gene: TRBV2; J gene: TRBJ2-4; clone size: many; D gene: NA; CDR3 protein: CASSVRNIQYF; CDR3 DNA: TGTGCCAGCAGTGTTCGAAACATTCAGTACTTC
V gene: TRBV6-6; J gene: TRBJ2-4; clone size: NA; D gene: NA; CDR3 protein: CASSPPGAGSDIQYF; CDR3 DNA: TGTGCCAGCAGTCCCCCCGGGGCAGGTTCTGACATTCAGTACTTC
V gene: TRBV7-9; J gene: TRBJ2-2; clone size: NA; D gene: TRBD2; CDR3 protein: CASSSGEGGELFF; CDR3 DNA: TGTGCCAGCAGCTCCGGGGAGGGCGGGGAGCTGTTTTTT
V gene: TRBV4-1; J gene: TRBJ2-6; clone size: few; D gene: TRBD1; CDR3 protein: CASSQERRTGSGANVLTF; CDR3 DNA: TGCGCCAGCAGCCAAGAAAGGCGGACAGGGTCTGGGGCCAACGTCCTGACTTTC
V gene: TRBV6-5; J gene: TRBJ2-7; clone size: few; D gene: NA; CDR3 protein: CASSSPGLAGYEQYF; CDR3 DNA: TGTGCCAGCAGCTCCCCCGGGCTAGCAGGCTACGAGCAGTACTTC
V gene: TRBV30; J gene: TRBJ2-4; clone size: NA; D gene: NA; CDR3 protein: CAWSVRGPPNIQYF; CDR3 DNA: TGTGCCTGGAGTGTTCGCGGGCCCCCTAACATTCAGTACTTC
V gene: TRBV7-9; J gene: TRBJ1-4; clone size: NA; D gene: TRBD1; CDR3 protein: CASSLRGHGNEKLFF; CDR3 DNA: TGTGCCAGCAGCTTAAGGGGGCACGGGAATGAAAAACTGTTTTTT
V gene: TRBV9; J gene: TRBJ1-5; clone size: NA; D gene: NA; CDR3 protein: CASSVGGAGQPQHF; CDR3 DNA: TGTGCCAGCAGCGTAGGGGGGGCTGGACAGCCCCAGCATTTT
V gene: TRBV15; J gene: TRBJ2-3; clone size: NA; D gene: NA; CDR3 protein: CATSRDILPDTQYF; CDR3 DNA: TGTGCCACCAGCAGAGACATCCTGCCAGATACGCAGTATTTT
V gene: TRBV19; J gene: TRBJ1-4; clone size: NA; D gene: NA; CDR3 protein: CASSRSTTNEKLFF; CDR3 DNA: TGTGCCAGTAGTAGGTCTACAACTAATGAAAAACTGTTTTTT
V gene: TRBV21-1; J gene: TRBJ2-7; clone size: many; D gene: NA; CDR3 protein: CARQGSYEQYF; CDR3 DNA: TGTGCCAGGCAGGGATCCTACGAGCAGTACTTC
V gene: TRBV5-1; J gene: TRBJ2-1; clone size: few; D gene: NA; CDR3 protein: CASSLDRLPNEQFF; CDR3 DNA: TGCGCCAGCAGCTTGGATCGCCTGCCCAATGAGCAGTTCTTC
V gene: TRBV5-4; J gene: TRBJ2-3; clone size: NA; D gene: NA; CDR3 protein: CASSVPLSGTDTQYF; CDR3 DNA: TGTGCCAGCAGCGTTCCTCTGTCAGGCACAGATACGCAGTATTTT